The clone carrying this TCR beta chain was detected only a few times. The sample belongs to a study of CD8+ T cells in alopecia areata. cDNA prepared by RNA extraction and subsequent reverse transcription served as the template for sequencing. Clones were sequenced by immunoSEQ multiplex PCR, and TCRdb holds only the in-frame ones, with some missing. Altogether 95,000 to 100,000 clones are present, 60% to 65% being singletons, with the ten largest covering roughly a sixth. The treatment: oral pan-JAK inhibitor, 5-10 mg twice daily. V lost 3 bases, J lost 8 bases, and 6 bases lay in between. Germline V gives CDR1 SGDLS, CDR2 YYNGEE. The CDR3 covers 11 residues.

The sample here was CD8+ T cells sorted from blood, taken at week 4, from a patient treated with tofacitinib. This TCR derives from a human donor with alopecia areata. The V gene is TRBV9, the J gene TRBJ2-1; no definite D call. CDR3 sequence (DNA): TGTGCCAGCAGCGCCAACCATGAGCAGTTCTTC. This encodes CASSANHEQFF.